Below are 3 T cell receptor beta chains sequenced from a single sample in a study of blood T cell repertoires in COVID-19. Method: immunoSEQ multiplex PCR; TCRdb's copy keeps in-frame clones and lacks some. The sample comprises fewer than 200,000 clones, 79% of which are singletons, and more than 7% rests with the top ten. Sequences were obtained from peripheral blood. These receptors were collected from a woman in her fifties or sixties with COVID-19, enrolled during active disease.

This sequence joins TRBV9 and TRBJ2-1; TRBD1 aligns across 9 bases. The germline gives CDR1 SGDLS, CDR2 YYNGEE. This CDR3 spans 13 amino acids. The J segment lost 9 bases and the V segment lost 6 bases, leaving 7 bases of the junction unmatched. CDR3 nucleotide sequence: TGTGCCAGCACACCGGGACAGGGAAGTGAGCAGTTCTTC. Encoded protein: CASTPGQGSEQFF.

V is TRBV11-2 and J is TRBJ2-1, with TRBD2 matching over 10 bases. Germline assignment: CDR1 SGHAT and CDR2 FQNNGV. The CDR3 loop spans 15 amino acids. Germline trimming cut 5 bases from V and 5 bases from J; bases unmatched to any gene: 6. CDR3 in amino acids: CASSLTSGFNNEQFF. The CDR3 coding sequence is TGTGCCAGCAGCCTGACTAGCGGGTTTAACAATGAGCAGTTCTTC.

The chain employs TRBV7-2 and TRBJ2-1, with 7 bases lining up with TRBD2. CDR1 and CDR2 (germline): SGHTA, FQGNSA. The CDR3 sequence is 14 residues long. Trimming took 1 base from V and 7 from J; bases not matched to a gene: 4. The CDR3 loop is CASSLVRGGNEQFF. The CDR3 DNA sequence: TGTGCCAGCAGCTTAGTTCGGGGAGGGAATGAGCAGTTCTTC.